The 15 T cell receptor beta chains listed next were all sequenced from one sample in a study of blood T cells in healthy people across ages. Combining a sample-barcoded 5' primer with a J-beta primer mix, a second PCR ran for roughly 7 to 11 cycles. TCRdb used MiXCR to reprocess the 5' RACE reads, holding one entry per CDR3 protein. The profile shows hundreds of thousands of distinct CDR3 sequences, under 25% of them singletons. Sequences were obtained from blood. The receptors stem from a man aged 70 or older in good health.

This clonotype was seen a few times. The V and J genes are TRBV29-1 and TRBJ2-7, with a possible D match to TRBD1 (5 bases). V was cut by 4 bases and J by 2 bases, with 12 bases left in between. The CDR3 is 13 residues long. Germline CDR1 reads SQVTM; CDR2 reads ANQGSEA. CDR3 loop: CSVGGSIAYEQYF. CDR3 sequence (DNA): TGCAGCGTTGGGGGCAGTATCGCCTACGAGCAGTACTTC.

The sample holds many counts of this clonotype. J is TRBJ2-7 and V is TRBV6-2 or TRBV6-3; D unclear. CDR1 is MNHEY and CDR2 is SVGEGT in the germline V gene. Trimming cost V 1 base and J 0 bases, with 1 base left between them. The CDR3 is 12 residues long. The CDR3 reads CASSYFSYEQYF. CDR3 sequence (DNA): TGTGCCAGCAGTTACTTCTCCTACGAGCAGTACTTC.

Written as DNA, the CDR3 is TGTGCCAGCAACCTGACAGGCTCCGCAACTAATGAAAAACTGTTTTTT. Translation gives CASNLTGSATNEKLFF. The V gene is TRBV9, the J gene TRBJ1-4, with D possibly TRBD1 on 6 matching bases. This CDR3 has 16 amino acids. Germline loops: CDR1 SGDLS, CDR2 YYNGEE. Trimming stripped 6 bases from V and 0 bases from J, with 15 bases between.

Details on this clonotype: Germline and junction disagree at one end, which may indicate a read error. The chain employs TRBV3-1 and TRBJ2-5, with 8 bases lining up with TRBD2. CDR3 length: 12 residues. CDR1 LGHDT and CDR2 YNNKEL come from the germline V gene (reference sequence). CDR3: CASSQETGTSDF. CDR3 in DNA: TGTGCCAGCAGCCAAGAGACCGGGACTAGTGACTTC.

On this clonotype: This may come from a read error, since a much larger clone is one base off. This chain uses TRBV9 with TRBJ2-7; D is perhaps TRBD2 (6 bases). The ends were cut back, 7 bases at V and 0 bases at J, with 14 bases in the middle. Germline values: CDR1 SGDLS, CDR2 YYNGEE. The CDR3 has 14 residues. The CDR3, as DNA: TGTGCCAGCGGTCCTAGGCGGGACTCCTACGAGCAGTACTTC. Translating it yields CASGPRRDSYEQYF.

This clonotype was observed at least ten times. The chain joins TRBV6-6 to TRBJ2-7; tentatively, D is TRBD2 (5 bases). Between the trimmed V and J ends, which lost 2 bases and 3 bases, there was a span of 8 bases. There are 13 residues in the CDR3. In germline, CDR1 is MNHNY, CDR2 SVGAGI (reference sequence). The CDR3 DNA follows: TGTGCCAGCAGTTACCCGGGGAGCTACGAGCAGTACTTC. Translating it yields CASSYPGSYEQYF.

The rearrangement links TRBV20-1 to TRBJ2-6, with TRBD1 as a possible D gene (6 bases). Germline lookup yields CDR1 DFQATT and CDR2 SNEGSKA (reference sequence). V lost 3 bases, J lost 1 base, and 13 bases lay in between. The CDR3 totals 16 residues. DNA of the CDR3: TGCAGTGCTAGCCCAGGGGCCTCATCTGGGGCCAACGTCCTGACTTTC. Residues: CSASPGASSGANVLTF.

This clonotype was seen a few times. The CDR3 spells CSVLGQGHRLMETQYF. The CDR3 DNA reads TGCAGCGTCCTAGGACAGGGCCATCGTTTGATGGAGACCCAGTACTTC. The chain carries TRBV29-1 and TRBJ2-5; 8 bases are shared with TRBD1. Trimming took 6 bases from V and 5 from J; bases not matched to a gene: 17. Germline values: CDR1 SQVTM, CDR2 ANQGSEA. The CDR3 extends over 16 amino acids.

With regard to this clonotype: A much larger clone differs from this one at a single base, so this may be a read error. The rearrangement uses TRBV18 and TRBJ1-2; a possible D gene is TRBD1 (5 bases). The CDR3 is made up of 13 amino acids. V lost 3 bases, J lost 2 bases, and 7 bases lay in between. CDR1 and CDR2 (germline): KGHSH, LQKENI. CDR3 in amino acids: CASSPRDNYGYTF. CDR3 bases: TGTGCCAGCTCACCCCGGGACAACTATGGCTACACCTTC. Filled out from reference TRBV18 and TRBJ1-2, the complete variable domain reads NAGVMQNPRHLVRRRGQEARLRCSPMKGHSHVYWYRQLPEEGLKFMVYLQKENIIDESGMPKERFSAEFPKEGPSILRIQQVVRGDSAAYFCASSPRDNYGYTFGSGTRLTVV.

The CDR3 coding sequence is TGTGCCAGCAAAATAGAGGCCAGGGGAGATACGCAGTATTTT. Translating it yields CASKIEARGDTQYF. The rearrangement joins TRBV2 to TRBJ2-3; perhaps TRBD1 as D (6 bases). Per germline, CDR1 SNHLY and CDR2 FYNNEI. The CDR3 has 14 residues. Deletions cut 7 bases from V and 5 bases from J, with 16 bases between. Filled out from reference TRBV2 and TRBJ2-3, the complete variable domain reads EPEVTQTPSHQVTQMGQEVILRCVPISNHLYFYWYRQILGQKVEFLVSFYNNEISEKSEIFDDQFSVERPDGSNFTLKIRSTKLEDSAMYFCASKIEARGDTQYFGPGTRLTVL.

The J gene is TRBJ2-7, the V gene TRBV20-1; a weak D match, TRBD2 (6 bases). Trimming pared 1 base from V and 0 bases from J, leaving 13 bases between. Germline lookup yields CDR1 DFQATT and CDR2 SNEGSKA (reference sequence). This CDR3 region has 15 residues. CDR3 DNA sequence: TGCAGTGCTAGAGCAGTAGACGGGAGCTCCTACGAGCAGTACTTC. Its protein is CSARAVDGSSYEQYF.

On this clonotype itself: An end of the junction differs from the germline gene, which may be a read error. The chain is built from TRBV12-3 or TRBV12-4 and TRBJ2-2; perhaps TRBD2 as D (5 bases). The CDR3 loop spans 14 amino acids. CDR3: CASSFSPSPGELVF. CDR3 sequence (DNA): TGTGCCAGCAGTTTTTCCCCTAGCCCCGGGGAGCTGGTTTTT.

The chain has TRBV20-1 and TRBJ2-1; D may be TRBD1 (6 bases). The V end was cut by 0 bases, the J end by 6 bases, with 12 bases between. Germline V gene data show CDR1 as DFQATT and CDR2 as SNEGSKA (reference sequence). There are 14 residues in the CDR3. Here the CDR3 reads CSAREGATLNEQFF. In nucleotides, the CDR3 is TGCAGTGCTAGAGAGGGGGCTACCCTCAATGAGCAGTTCTTC.

This clonotype was seen repeatedly, ten times or more. The rearrangement uses TRBV14 and TRBJ2-7; no reliable D call. CDR1 is SGHDN, CDR2 FVKESK, per germline. CDR3 length: 14 residues. The V end lost 4 bases, the J end lost 5 bases, and 15 bases lay between the germline ends. CDR3 in amino acids: CASSRKRPRDEQYF. CDR3 DNA sequence: TGTGCCAGCAGCCGAAAAAGACCTCGAGACGAGCAGTACTTC.

V usage is TRBV12-3 or TRBV12-4 and J usage is TRBJ2-1, with unresolved D. This CDR3 is built from 15 residues. Trimming stripped 5 bases from V and 0 bases from J, with 11 bases between. The CDR3 region has the DNA TGTGCCAGCAGTCCCATATCGGGCTCCTACAATGAGCAGTTCTTC. It specifies CASSPISGSYNEQFF.